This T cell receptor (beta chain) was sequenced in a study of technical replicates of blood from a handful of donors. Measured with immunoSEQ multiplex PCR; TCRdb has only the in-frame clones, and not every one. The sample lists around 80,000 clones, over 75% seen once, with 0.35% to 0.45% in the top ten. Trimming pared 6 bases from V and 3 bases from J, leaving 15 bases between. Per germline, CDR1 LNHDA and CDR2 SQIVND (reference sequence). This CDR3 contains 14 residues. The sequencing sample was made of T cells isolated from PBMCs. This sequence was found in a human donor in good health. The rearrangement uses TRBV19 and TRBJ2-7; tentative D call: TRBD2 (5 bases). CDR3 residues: CASRIRDSHYEQYF. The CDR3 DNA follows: TGTGCCAGTAGAATCCGGGATTCCCACTACGAGCAGTACTTC.